This record looks at one T cell receptor (beta chain) sequence and its context. Its specificity is not known. Profiling relied on immunoSEQ multiplex PCR, and the TCRdb table lists in-frame clones only, not all of them. The sample records some 130,000 clones, roughly 88% being singletons. The data are from a study of T cell responses to AZD1222 COVID-19 vaccine. Study results and caveats: A reported finding is that nearly half of spike-specific TCRs target unmutated variant regions. None of the repertoires were sampled until the peak T cell response had passed. The donor cohort was predominantly white British with a female majority, and clonal diversity may have been underestimated. Baseline serostatus was positive in only a handful of AZD1222 recipients.

Germline V gives CDR1 SEHNR, CDR2 FQNEAQ (reference sequence). The length of the CDR3 is 16 residues. Trimming stripped 2 bases from V and 0 bases from J, with 13 bases between. The specimen was peripheral blood, collected on day 0 of MenACWY control vaccination. The clonotype comes from an adult in good health. The rearrangement joins TRBV7-9 to TRBJ1-2, with a tentative D call TRBD1 (6 bases). CDR3 DNA sequence: TGTGCCAGCAGCTTAAGTCCAGGGGAGCCTAACTATGGCTACACCTTC. Amino acid sequence: CASSLSPGEPNYGYTF.